The 6 T cell receptor beta chains below come from one sample, sequenced in a study of T cell repertoires in cytomegalovirus infection. One entry per CDR3 protein results from TCRdb running MiXCR on the reads. The top ten clones hold about two fifths of a sample with some 100,000 distinct CDR3 sequences, about 22% of them seen once. Sequenced: CD8+ T cells from PBMCs. These receptors were collected from a human donor in good health (CMV status not recorded). Some clones in this sample may be carry-over from other donors' samples.

This clonotype was counted a few times. The chain combines TRBV6-1 with TRBJ2-5; TRBD1 might be the D (5 bases). Trimming left V 8 bases short and J 2 bases short, with 15 bases between. The CDR3 contains 14 residues. Germline CDR1 reads MNHNS; CDR2 reads SASEGT. The CDR3 region has the DNA TGTGCCAGCGGGAAAATCACAGGACAAGAGACCCAGTACTTC. It specifies CASGKITGQETQYF.

The chain carries TRBV15 and TRBJ2-3; a possible D gene is TRBD2 (6 bases). CDR1 and CDR2 (germline): LNHNV, YYDKDF (reference sequence). Deletions cut 4 bases from V and 3 bases from J, with 17 bases between. This CDR3 has 16 residues. This CDR3 reads CATSNPISGQTDTQYF. CDR3 bases: TGTGCCACCAGCAACCCCATCAGCGGGCAAACAGATACGCAGTATTTT.

This clonotype was counted many times. The genes are TRBV7-8 and TRBJ1-4; 7 nucleotides agree with TRBD1. Germline-derived CDR1 and CDR2 are SGHVS and FQNEAQ. The CDR3 contains 16 residues. J lost 1 base, V lost 4 bases, and 6 bases had no gene match. The CDR3 DNA is TGTGCCAGCAGCTCAGGACAGGTCCGAACTAATGAAAAACTGTTTTTT. This sequence encodes CASSSGQVRTNEKLFF.

This clonotype was seen ten or more times. V and J are TRBV20-1 and TRBJ2-3; 7 nucleotides line up with TRBD2. Germline assignment: CDR1 DFQATT and CDR2 SNEGSKA (reference sequence). This CDR3 has 16 residues. Unmatched junction bases numbered 8, after V lost 1 base and J lost 1 base. CDR3 amino acids: CSARVLAETGTDTQYF. The CDR3 nucleotides read TGCAGTGCTAGAGTCCTAGCGGAGACGGGCACAGATACGCAGTATTTT.

As for this clonotype: A read error is likely, as this CDR3 ends without the conserved phenylalanine or tryptophan. The V call is TRBV6-6, the J call TRBJ1-5, with D unresolved. The germline V gene encodes CDR1 MNHNY and CDR2 SVGAGI (reference sequence). The CDR3 consists of 13 residues. CDR3 coding DNA: TGTGCCAGCAGTCTCCCGGGGAATCAGTCCCAGCATTTA. Amino acid sequence: CASSLPGNQSQHL.

V usage is TRBV11-3 and J usage is TRBJ2-1; no clear D. Germline loops: CDR1 SGHNT, CDR2 YENEEA. V gave up 0 bases and J gave up 4 bases, with 10 bases separating them. CDR3 size: 15 residues. The CDR3 sequence: CASSLDLGVYNEQFF. The CDR3 bases are TGTGCCAGCAGCTTAGATCTGGGCGTTTACAATGAGCAGTTCTTC.